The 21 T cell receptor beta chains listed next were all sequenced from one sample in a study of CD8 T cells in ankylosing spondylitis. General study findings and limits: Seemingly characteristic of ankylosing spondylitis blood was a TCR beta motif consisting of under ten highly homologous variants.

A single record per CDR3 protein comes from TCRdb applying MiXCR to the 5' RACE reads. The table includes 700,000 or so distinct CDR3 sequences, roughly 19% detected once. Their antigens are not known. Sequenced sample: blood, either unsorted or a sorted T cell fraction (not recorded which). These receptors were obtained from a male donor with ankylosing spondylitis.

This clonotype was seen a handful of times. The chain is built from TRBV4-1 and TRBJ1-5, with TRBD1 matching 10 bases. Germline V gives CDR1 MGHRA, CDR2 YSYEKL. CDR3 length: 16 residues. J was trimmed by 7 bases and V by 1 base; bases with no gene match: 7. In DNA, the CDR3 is TGCGCCAGCAGCCAAGGACTGGGACAGGGGTTCCAGCCCCAGCATTTT. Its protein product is CASSQGLGQGFQPQHF.

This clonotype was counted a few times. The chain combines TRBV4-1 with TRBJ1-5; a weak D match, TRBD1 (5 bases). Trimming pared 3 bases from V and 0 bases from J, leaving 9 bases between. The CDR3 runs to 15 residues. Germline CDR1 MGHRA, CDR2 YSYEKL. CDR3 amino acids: CASSQGGNSNQPQHF. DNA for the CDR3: TGCGCCAGCAGCCAGGGGGGGAATAGCAATCAGCCCCAGCATTTT.

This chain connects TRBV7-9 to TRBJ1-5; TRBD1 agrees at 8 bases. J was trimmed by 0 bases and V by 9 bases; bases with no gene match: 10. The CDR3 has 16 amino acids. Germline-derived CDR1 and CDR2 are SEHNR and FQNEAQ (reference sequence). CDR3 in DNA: TGTGCCAGTAGTCCAGGGACAGGCGATAGCAATCAGCCCCAGCATTTT. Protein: CASSPGTGDSNQPQHF.

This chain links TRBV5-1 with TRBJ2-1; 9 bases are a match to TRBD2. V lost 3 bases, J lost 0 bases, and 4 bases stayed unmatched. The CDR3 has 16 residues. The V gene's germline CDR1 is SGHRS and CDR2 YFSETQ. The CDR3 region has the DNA TGCGCCAGCAGCTCGACTAGCGGTTTCTCCTACAATGAGCAGTTCTTC. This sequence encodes CASSSTSGFSYNEQFF.

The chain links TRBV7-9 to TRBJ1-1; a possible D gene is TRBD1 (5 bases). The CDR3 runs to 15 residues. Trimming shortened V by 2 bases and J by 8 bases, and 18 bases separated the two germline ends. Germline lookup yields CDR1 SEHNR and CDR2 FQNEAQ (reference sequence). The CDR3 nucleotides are TGTGCCAGCAGCTTAAGTTGGGGCGGTGGGTACGAAGCTTTCTTT. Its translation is CASSLSWGGGYEAFF.

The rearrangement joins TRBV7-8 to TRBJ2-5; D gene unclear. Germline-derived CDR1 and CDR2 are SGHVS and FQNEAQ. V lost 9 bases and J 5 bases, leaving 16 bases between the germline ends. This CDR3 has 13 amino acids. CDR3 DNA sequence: TGTGCCAGTCAGGAGTGGCTAGAGGAGACCCAGTACTTC. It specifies CASQEWLEETQYF.

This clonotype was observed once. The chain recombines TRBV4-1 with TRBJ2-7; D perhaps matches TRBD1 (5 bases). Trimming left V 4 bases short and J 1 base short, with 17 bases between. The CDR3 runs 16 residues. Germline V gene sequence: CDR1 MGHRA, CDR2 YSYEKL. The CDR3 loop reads CASSLALQGGSYEQYF. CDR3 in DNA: TGCGCCAGCAGCCTGGCCCTCCAGGGCGGTTCCTACGAGCAGTACTTC.

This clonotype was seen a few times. Here the CDR3 DNA reads TGTGCCAGCGGCCAGGACACTGACACAAAAAGCAATCAGCCCCAGCATTTT. Its translation: CASGQDTDTKSNQPQHF. The chain combines TRBV2 with TRBJ1-5; possible D gene TRBD1, 5 bases. Trimming cost V 8 bases and J 1 base, with 21 bases left between them. This CDR3 spans 17 amino acids. The V gene's germline CDR1 is SNHLY and CDR2 FYNNEI.

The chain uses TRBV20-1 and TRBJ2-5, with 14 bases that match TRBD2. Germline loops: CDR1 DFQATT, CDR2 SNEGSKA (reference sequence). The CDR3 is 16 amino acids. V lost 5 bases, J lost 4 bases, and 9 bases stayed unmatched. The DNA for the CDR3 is TGCAGTGCTCCGGGACTAGCGGGAGTAAAGAGAGAGACCCAGTACTTC. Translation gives CSAPGLAGVKRETQYF.

In DNA form, the CDR3 reads TGTGCCAGCTCACTTAATGGGGTGCTTGGGGTCAATGAGCAGTTCTTC. This codes for CASSLNGVLGVNEQFF. This chain uses TRBV18 with TRBJ2-1; no clear D. V was shortened by 4 bases and J by 6 bases, with 19 bases between the two germline ends. Germline CDR1 is KGHSH and CDR2 is LQKENI. The CDR3 sequence is 16 residues long.

The CDR3 sequence: CASSARPSGGGAEQYF. The CDR3 region has the DNA TGCGCCAGCAGCGCCAGACCTAGCGGGGGTGGGGCCGAGCAGTACTTC. This chain joins TRBV5-1 and TRBJ2-7; the match to TRBD2 covers 10 bases. This CDR3 spans 16 amino acids. The V and J ends lost 4 bases and 6 bases, in that order; junction bases with no gene match: 13. Looked up from germline, CDR1 is SGHRS and CDR2 is YFSETQ.

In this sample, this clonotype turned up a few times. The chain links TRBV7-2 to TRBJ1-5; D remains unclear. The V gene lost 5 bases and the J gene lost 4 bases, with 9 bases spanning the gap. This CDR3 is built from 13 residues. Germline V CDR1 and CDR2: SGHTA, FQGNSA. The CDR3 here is CASSPRANQPQHF. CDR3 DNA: TGTGCCAGCAGCCCGCGGGCGAATCAGCCCCAGCATTTT.

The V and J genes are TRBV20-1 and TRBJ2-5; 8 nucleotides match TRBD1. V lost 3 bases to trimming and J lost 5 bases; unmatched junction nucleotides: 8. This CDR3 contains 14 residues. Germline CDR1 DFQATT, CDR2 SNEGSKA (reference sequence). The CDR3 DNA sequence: TGCAGTGCTAGTGTTCGGGACAGGTTTGAGACCCAGTACTTC. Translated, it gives CSASVRDRFETQYF.

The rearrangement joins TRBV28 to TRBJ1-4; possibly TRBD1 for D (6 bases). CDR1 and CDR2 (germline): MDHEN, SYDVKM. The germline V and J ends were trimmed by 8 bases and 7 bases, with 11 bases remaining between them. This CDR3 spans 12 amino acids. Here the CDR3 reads CASGGHSEKLFF. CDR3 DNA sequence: TGTGCCAGCGGGGGGCATAGTGAAAAACTGTTTTTT.

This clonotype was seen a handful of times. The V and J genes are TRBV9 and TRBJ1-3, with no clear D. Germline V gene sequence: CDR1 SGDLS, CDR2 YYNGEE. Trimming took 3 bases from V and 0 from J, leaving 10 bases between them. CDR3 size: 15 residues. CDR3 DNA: TGTGCCAGCAGCGACCTCGTCTCCTCTGGAAACACCATATATTTT. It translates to CASSDLVSSGNTIYF.

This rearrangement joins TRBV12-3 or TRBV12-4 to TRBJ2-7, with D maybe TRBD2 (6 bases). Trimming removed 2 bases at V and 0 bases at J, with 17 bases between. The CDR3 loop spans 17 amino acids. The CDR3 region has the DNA TGTGCCAGCAGTTTAATATGGAGGGGACCCAACTCCTACGAGCAGTACTTC. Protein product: CASSLIWRGPNSYEQYF.

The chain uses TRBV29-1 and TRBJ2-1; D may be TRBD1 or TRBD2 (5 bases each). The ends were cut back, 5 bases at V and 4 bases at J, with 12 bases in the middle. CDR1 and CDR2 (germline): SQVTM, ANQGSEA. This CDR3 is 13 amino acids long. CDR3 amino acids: CSVPGTEYNEQFF. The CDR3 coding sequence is TGCAGCGTTCCCGGGACCGAGTACAATGAGCAGTTCTTC.

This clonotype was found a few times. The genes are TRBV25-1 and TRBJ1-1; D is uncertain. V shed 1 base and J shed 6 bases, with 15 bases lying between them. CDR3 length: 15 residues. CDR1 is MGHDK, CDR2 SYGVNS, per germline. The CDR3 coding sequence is TGTGCCAGCAGTGAATTTCGAGGCAATAGCGCTGAAGCTTTCTTT. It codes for CASSEFRGNSAEAFF.

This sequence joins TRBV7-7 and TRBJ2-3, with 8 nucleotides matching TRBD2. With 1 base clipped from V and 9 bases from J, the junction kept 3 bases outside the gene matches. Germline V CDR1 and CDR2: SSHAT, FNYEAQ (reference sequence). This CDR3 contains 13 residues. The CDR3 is CASSLETSGTQYF. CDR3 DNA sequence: TGTGCCAGCAGCTTAGAAACTAGCGGAACGCAGTATTTT.

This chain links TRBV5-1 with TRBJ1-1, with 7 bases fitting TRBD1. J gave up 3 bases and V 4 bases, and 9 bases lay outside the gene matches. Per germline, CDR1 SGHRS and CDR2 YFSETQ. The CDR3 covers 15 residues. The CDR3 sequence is CASSLTGRGYTEAFF. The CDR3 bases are TGCGCCAGCAGCCTGACAGGGAGGGGGTACACTGAAGCTTTCTTT.

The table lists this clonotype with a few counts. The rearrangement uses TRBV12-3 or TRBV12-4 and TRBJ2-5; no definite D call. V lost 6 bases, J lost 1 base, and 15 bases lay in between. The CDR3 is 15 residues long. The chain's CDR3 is CASSPRGAIQETQYF. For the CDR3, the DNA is TGTGCCAGCAGCCCCCGCGGAGCTATCCAAGAGACCCAGTACTTC.